The entry below gives a single T cell receptor beta chain sequence along with its context. This record comes from a study of shared clonotypes between healthy human individuals. Study summary: CD8 memory received one plate per donor, CD8 naive two, CD4 memory three and CD4 naive three.

Germline V lookup: CDR1 SGHRS, CDR2 YFSETQ. The CDR3 length is 19 residues. Trimming left V 4 bases short and J 7 bases short, with 29 bases between. TCRdb's table, derived via immunoSEQ multiplex PCR, lists solely in-frame clones and lacks some. The table lists some 95,000 clones, around two thirds of them singletons. This TCR was recovered from a man aged 25 to 40 in good health. This chain links TRBV5-1 with TRBJ1-4; maybe TRBD1 (5 bases). The specimen sequenced was memory CD8+ T cells sorted from blood. Subset of the sample: CD45RO+ cells pooled with CCR7-negative TemRA cells. CDR3 nucleotide sequence: TGCGCCAGCAGCCGTTCTGCGGCAGGGATTCTTGGGAGCGGTGAAAAACTGTTTTTT. Translation gives CASSRSAAGILGSGEKLFF.